The T cell receptor (beta chain) under discussion was sequenced for a study of shared clonotypes between healthy human individuals. The study, taken as a whole, reports: Generally, estimated richness proved larger in naive subsets than it did in memory subsets. Some naive CD4 clonotypes, around 4.7%, turned up in common across several donors.

Measured with immunoSEQ multiplex PCR; TCRdb has only the in-frame clones, and not every one. The sample contains a few million clones, roughly 92% of which appear only once. V gave up 1 base and J gave up 6 bases; unmatched junction bases: 6. CDR3 length equals 15 residues. CDR1 is SEHNR and CDR2 is FQNEAQ in the germline V gene (reference sequence). Comment on this clone: The antigen is not known.

This TCR was recovered from a man in his late teens or twenties in good health. The specimen sequenced was naive CD4+ T cells sorted from blood. Subset reported: CD45RA+ positively selected. The chain carries TRBV7-9 and TRBJ1-2; 9 bases map to TRBD1. The CDR3 loop is CASSLGLRDRDGYTF. The CDR3 nucleotides are TGTGCCAGCAGCTTAGGACTCCGGGACAGGGATGGCTACACCTTC.